The 9 T cell receptor beta chains reported below all come from one sample, sequenced in a study of blood T cell repertoires in COVID-19. The method was immunoSEQ multiplex PCR; TCRdb's version includes in-frame clones alone and lacks a portion of them. This sample has under 150,000 clones, with 88% found just once. Sequencing was carried out using peripheral blood. Every receptor here comes from a human donor in a cohort sampled during active COVID-19.

The chain links TRBV27 to TRBJ2-1, with TRBD2 matching over 10 bases. V lost 6 bases to trimming and J lost 10 bases; unmatched junction nucleotides: 18. CDR3 length: 17 residues. The germline CDR1 and CDR2 sequences are MNHEY and SMNVEV (reference sequence). CDR3 nucleotide sequence: TGTGCCAGCAGAGTCCCTCGGAAGCGGGGGGGCCGAGAGGAGCAGTTCTTC. It is translated as CASRVPRKRGGREEQFF.

This chain uses TRBV7-9 with TRBJ2-1; D remains unclear. The CDR3 totals 10 residues. Germline CDR1 SEHNR, CDR2 FQNEAQ (reference sequence). Trimming removed 8 bases at V and 10 bases at J, with 9 bases between. The CDR3 DNA sequence: TGTGCCAGCCTGGGCGCGGAGCAGTTCTTC. Protein: CASLGAEQFF.

This rearrangement joins TRBV28 to TRBJ1-5; 7 bases match TRBD1. Per the germline V gene, CDR1 is MDHEN and CDR2 is SYDVKM. This CDR3 spans 16 amino acids. J lost 0 bases, V lost 5 bases, and 7 bases had no gene match. This CDR3 is CASSPGTVYSNQPQHF. CDR3 nucleotides: TGTGCCAGCAGTCCCGGGACAGTTTATAGCAATCAGCCCCAGCATTTT.

The V and J genes are TRBV19 and TRBJ1-1; D is possibly TRBD1 (6 bases). There are 15 residues in the CDR3. Deletions cut 6 bases from V and 4 bases from J, with 18 bases between. From germline, CDR1 is LNHDA and CDR2 SQIVND (reference sequence). In nucleotides, the CDR3 is TGTGCCAGTAGCCGGGACACTCGAAAGGGCACTGAAGCTTTCTTT. This codes for CASSRDTRKGTEAFF.

This chain joins TRBV2 and TRBJ2-3, with 11 positions matching TRBD2. Unmatched junction bases numbered 4, after V lost 6 bases and J lost 2 bases. CDR3 size: 15 residues. Germline V CDR1 and CDR2: SNHLY, FYNNEI. In DNA, the CDR3 is TGTGCCAGCAGCGCGACTAGCGGGGTCACAGATACGCAGTATTTT. Its translation: CASSATSGVTDTQYF. Filled out from reference TRBV2 and TRBJ2-3, the complete variable domain reads EPEVTQTPSHQVTQMGQEVILRCVPISNHLYFYWYRQILGQKVEFLVSFYNNEISEKSEIFDDQFSVERPDGSNFTLKIRSTKLEDSAMYFCASSATSGVTDTQYFGPGTRLTVL.

The DNA for the CDR3 is TGTGCCAGCAGTCTCTATGCAGCGGGGGCCTACAATGAGCAGTTCTTC. This translates into CASSLYAAGAYNEQFF. The gene calls are TRBV7-8 and TRBJ2-1, with 8 bases identical to TRBD2. CDR1 SGHVS and CDR2 FQNEAQ come from the germline V gene. Trimming at V came to 6 bases and at J to 2 bases, leaving 9 bases not matched to a gene. The CDR3 is 16 amino acids.

The V gene is TRBV7-8, the J gene TRBJ2-1; 8 bases match TRBD2. CDR1 is SGHVS, CDR2 FQNEAQ, per germline. The CDR3 extends over 15 amino acids. V shed 7 bases, J shed 4 bases, and the junction held 9 bases outside the gene matches. The CDR3 coding sequence is TGTGCCAGCACCCAGGCGAGCGGGGGATACAATGAGCAGTTCTTC. Its protein product is CASTQASGGYNEQFF.

The rearrangement uses TRBV12-3 or TRBV12-4 and TRBJ1-2; 7 bases map to TRBD1. The CDR3 has 12 residues. Trimming took 7 bases from V and 8 from J; bases not matched to a gene: 7. The CDR3 nucleotides read TGTGCCAGCACCACGACAGGGCTCGGCTACACCTTC. Translating it yields CASTTTGLGYTF.

V usage is TRBV10-3 and J usage is TRBJ2-3; 9 bases fit TRBD1. The germline CDR1 and CDR2 sequences are ENHRY and SYGVKD. After removal of 7 bases from V and 3 bases from J, the junction contained 11 bases not matched to a gene. CDR3 length: 16 amino acids. The CDR3 DNA reads TGTGCCATCAAAGATACGACAGGGGGTCGTACAGATACGCAGTATTTT. As protein: CAIKDTTGGRTDTQYF.